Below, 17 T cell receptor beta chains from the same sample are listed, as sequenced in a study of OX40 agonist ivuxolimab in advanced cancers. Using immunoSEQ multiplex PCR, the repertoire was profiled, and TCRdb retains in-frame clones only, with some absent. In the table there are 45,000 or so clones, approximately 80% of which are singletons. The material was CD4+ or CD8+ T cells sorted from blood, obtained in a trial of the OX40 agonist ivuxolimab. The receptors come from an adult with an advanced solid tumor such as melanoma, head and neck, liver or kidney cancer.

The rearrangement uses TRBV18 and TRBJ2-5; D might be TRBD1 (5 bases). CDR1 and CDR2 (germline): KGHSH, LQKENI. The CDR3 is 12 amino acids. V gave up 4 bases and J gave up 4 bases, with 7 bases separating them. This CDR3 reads CASSRGAETQYF. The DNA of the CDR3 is TGTGCCAGCTCACGTGGGGCAGAGACCCAGTACTTC. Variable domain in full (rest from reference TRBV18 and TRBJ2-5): NAGVMQNPRHLVRRRGQEARLRCSPMKGHSHVYWYRQLPEEGLKFMVYLQKENIIDESGMPKERFSAEFPKEGPSILRIQQVVRGDSAAYFCASSRGAETQYFGPGTRLLVL.

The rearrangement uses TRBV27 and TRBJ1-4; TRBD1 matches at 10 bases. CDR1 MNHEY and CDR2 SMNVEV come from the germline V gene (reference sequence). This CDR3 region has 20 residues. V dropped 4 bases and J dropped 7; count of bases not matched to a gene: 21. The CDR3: CASSSSPPGQGFGSGEKLFF. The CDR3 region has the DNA TGTGCCAGCAGTTCCTCTCCACCGGGACAGGGGTTCGGGAGTGGTGAAAAACTGTTTTTT.

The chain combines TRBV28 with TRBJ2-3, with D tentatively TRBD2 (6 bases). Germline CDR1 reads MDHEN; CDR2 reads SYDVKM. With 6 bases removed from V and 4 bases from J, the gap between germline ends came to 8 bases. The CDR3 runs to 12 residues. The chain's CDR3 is CASRREADTQYF. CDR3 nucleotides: TGTGCCAGCAGAAGGGAGGCAGATACGCAGTATTTT.

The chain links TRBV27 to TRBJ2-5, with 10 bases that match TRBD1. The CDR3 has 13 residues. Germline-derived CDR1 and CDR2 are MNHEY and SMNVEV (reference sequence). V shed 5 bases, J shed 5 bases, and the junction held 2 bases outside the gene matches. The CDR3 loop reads CASSLGQGETQYF. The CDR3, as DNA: TGTGCCAGCAGTCTGGGACAGGGGGAGACCCAGTACTTC.

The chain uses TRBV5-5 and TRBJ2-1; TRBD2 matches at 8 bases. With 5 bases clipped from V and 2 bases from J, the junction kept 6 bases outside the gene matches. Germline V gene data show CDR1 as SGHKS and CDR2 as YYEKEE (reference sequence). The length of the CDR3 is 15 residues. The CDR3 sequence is CASSVTSGPYNEQFF. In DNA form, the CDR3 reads TGTGCCAGCAGTGTAACTAGCGGACCCTACAATGAGCAGTTCTTC. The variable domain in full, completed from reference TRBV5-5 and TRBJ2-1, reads DAGVTQSPTHLIKTRGQQVTLRCSPISGHKSVSWYQQVLGQGPQFIFQYYEKEERGRGNFPDRFSARQFPNYSSELNVNALLLGDSALYLCASSVTSGPYNEQFFGPGTRLTVL.

The CDR3 nucleotides read TGCGCCAGCAGCCGAACAACAGGGAACTACGAGCAGTACTTC. This translates into CASSRTTGNYEQYF. The chain recombines TRBV5-1 with TRBJ2-7; tentatively, D is TRBD1 (6 bases). The CDR3 is 14 residues long. The germline V gene has CDR1 SGHRS and CDR2 YFSETQ. Trimming pared 4 bases from V and 3 bases from J, leaving 14 bases between.

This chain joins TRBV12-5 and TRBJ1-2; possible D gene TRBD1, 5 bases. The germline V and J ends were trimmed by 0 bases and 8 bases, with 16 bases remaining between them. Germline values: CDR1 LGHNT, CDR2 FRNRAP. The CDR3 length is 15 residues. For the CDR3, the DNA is TGTGCTAGTGGTTTGGTACCAGGGACCGAGGCGGGCTACACCTTC. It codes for CASGLVPGTEAGYTF.

This CDR3 is CASSSAVHTGELFF. In nucleotides, the CDR3 is TGTGCCAGCAGCTCAGCGGTCCACACCGGGGAGCTGTTTTTT. The chain combines TRBV7-8 with TRBJ2-2; D is perhaps TRBD2 (5 bases). The CDR3 is 14 amino acids. The germline V gene has CDR1 SGHVS and CDR2 FQNEAQ. V lost 4 bases, J lost 3 bases, and 9 bases lay in between.

The CDR3 protein is CASSDSGHTGELFF. CDR3 DNA: TGCGCCAGCAGTGATAGCGGTCACACCGGGGAGCTGTTTTTT. The chain couples TRBV10-1 to TRBJ2-2; TRBD2 might be the D (6 bases). Germline loops: CDR1 WNHNN, CDR2 SYGVQD (reference sequence). The V end was cut by 3 bases, the J end by 3 bases, with 8 bases between. CDR3 length: 14 amino acids.

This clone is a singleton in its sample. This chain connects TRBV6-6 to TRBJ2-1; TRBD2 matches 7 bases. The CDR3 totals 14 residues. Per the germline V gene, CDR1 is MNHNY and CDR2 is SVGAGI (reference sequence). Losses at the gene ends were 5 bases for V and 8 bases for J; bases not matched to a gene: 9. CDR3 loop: CASSQTAGVDEQFF. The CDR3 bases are TGTGCCAGCAGTCAAACCGCGGGAGTAGATGAGCAGTTCTTC.

This chain's CDR3 is CASTMDRGHNTGELFF. The CDR3 DNA reads TGTGCCAGCACTATGGACAGGGGGCATAACACCGGGGAGCTGTTTTTT. The rearrangement uses TRBV2 and TRBJ2-2, with TRBD1 matching over 11 bases. The V gene end was trimmed by 7 bases and the J gene end by 2 bases; junction bases not matched to a gene: 6. Germline CDR1 reads SNHLY; CDR2 reads FYNNEI. CDR3 length equals 16 residues.

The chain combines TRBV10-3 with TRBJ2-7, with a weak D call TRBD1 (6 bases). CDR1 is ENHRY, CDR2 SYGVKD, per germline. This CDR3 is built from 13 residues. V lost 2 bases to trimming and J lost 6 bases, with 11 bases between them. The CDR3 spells CAISEGTGIEQYF. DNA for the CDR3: TGTGCCATCAGTGAGGGTACAGGGATCGAGCAGTACTTC.

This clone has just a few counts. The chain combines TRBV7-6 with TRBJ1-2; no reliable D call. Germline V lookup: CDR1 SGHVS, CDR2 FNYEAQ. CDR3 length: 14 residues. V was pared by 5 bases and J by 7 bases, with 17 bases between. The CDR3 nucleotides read TGTGCCAGCAGCCCCATCCCACGGGGAAGTGGCTACACCTTC. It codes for CASSPIPRGSGYTF.

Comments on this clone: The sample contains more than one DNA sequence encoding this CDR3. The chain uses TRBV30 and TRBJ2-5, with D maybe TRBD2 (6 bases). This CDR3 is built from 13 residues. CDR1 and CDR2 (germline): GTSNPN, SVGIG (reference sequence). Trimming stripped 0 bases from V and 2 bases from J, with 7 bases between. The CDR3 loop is CAWSVGGQETQYF. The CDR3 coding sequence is TGTGCCTGGAGTGTTGGGGGGCAAGAGACCCAGTACTTC.

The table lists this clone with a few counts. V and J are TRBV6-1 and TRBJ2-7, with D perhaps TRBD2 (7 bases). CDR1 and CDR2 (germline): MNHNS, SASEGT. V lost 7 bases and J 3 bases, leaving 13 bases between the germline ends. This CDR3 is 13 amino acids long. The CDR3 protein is CASTGGRLYEQYF. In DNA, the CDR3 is TGTGCCAGCACCGGGGGGCGCCTCTACGAGCAGTACTTC.

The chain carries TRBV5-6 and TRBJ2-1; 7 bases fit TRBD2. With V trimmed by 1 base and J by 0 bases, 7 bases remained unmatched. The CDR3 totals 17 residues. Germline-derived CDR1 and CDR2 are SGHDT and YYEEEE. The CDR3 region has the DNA TGTGCCAGCAGCTTGAGTCTAGCGGAAAGCTCCTACAATGAGCAGTTCTTC. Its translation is CASSLSLAESSYNEQFF.

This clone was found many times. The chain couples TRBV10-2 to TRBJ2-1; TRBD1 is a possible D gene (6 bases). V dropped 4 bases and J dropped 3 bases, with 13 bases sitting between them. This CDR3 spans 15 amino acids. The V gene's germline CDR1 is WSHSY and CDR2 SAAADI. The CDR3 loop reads CASSGGTPSYNEQFF. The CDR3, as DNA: TGCGCCAGCAGTGGAGGGACACCGAGCTACAATGAGCAGTTCTTC.